These T cell receptor beta chains were read from a single sample in a study of shared T cell receptors in the human thymus. Only in-frame clones appear in the TCRdb table, and some are missing; sequencing was by immunoSEQ multiplex PCR. This sample carries hundreds of thousands of clones, over 75% of them seen once, and the ten largest clones take more than 0.009%. The same sample was also used in a study of human thymus T cells.

Material: thymocytes. All receptors come from a boy under two years old with a congenital heart defect. The CDR3 runs from the conserved cysteine through the conserved F or W. A row's size may be missing; if present it is once, few, many or a size class.

clone size | V gene | CDR3 protein
- | TRBV9 | CASSARDRGDTEAFF
- | TRBV10-3 | CAISEGSGDRSTDTQYF
- | TRBV4-1 | CASSQEHGTPNAGGYF
- | TRBV6-6 | CASSYGRGDTEAFF
- | TRBV29-1 | CSVHAGAYGNTIYF
- | TRBV28 | CASSLGVRGDGYTF
- | TRBV5-8 | CASSSGGVPLEKLFF
- | TRBV28 | CASTIPGNQPQHF
- | TRBV7-9 | CASSPGQVNEKLFF
- | TRBV4-1 | CASSQKGDGAESSYEQYF
- | TRBV19 | CASSPPVPRTSGGEGELFF
once | TRBV10-3 | CAISELTEGSTDTQYF
- | TRBV2 | CASTLSQGNYGYTF
- | TRBV11-2 | CASSFRGPDYEQYF
- | TRBV2 | CASKFGGTGNSYEQYF
- | TRBV15 | CATSTGTAYSNQPQHF
- | TRBV7-9 | CASSSRVAEQYF
- | TRBV5-1 | CASSLASREGRSSGANVLTF
- | TRBV5-1 | CASSPGTPPQETQYF
- | TRBV4-3 | CASSQVGDNSPLHF
once | TRBV4-1 | CASSQSGGDYNEQFF
- | TRBV14 | CASSQVPGGYEQYF
- | TRBV4-1 | CASSLGTSAPYEQYF
- | TRBV10-3 | CAISEYSGQGVNEQYF
- | TRBV7-9 | CANTPFRTDTQYF
- | TRBV29-1 | CSGFGTGDGAQYF
- | TRBV4-3 | CASSQRRGGVDTQYF
- | TRBV20-1 | CSARTGRQFF
- | TRBV6-5 | CASSPGGQSTRGYTF
- | TRBV19 | CASSPGQDYGYTF
- | TRBV29-1 | CSVGMAGGPLDTQYF
- | TRBV29-1 | CSVELYTFRIGGVRNEQFF
- | TRBV6-6 | CASITGGTGGNTIYF
- | TRBV7-3 | CASRSTGETGELFF
- | TRBV21-1 | CASSKAWGRLYSPLHF
- | TRBV28 | CASMVAGARQVTDTQYF
- | TRBV5-4 | CASSPDRRTDTQYF
- | TRBV9 | CASSALAGEETQYF
- | TRBV4-3 | CASSLKNGGMGYNEQFF
- | TRBV6-1 | CASSEGRGGYNEQFF
- | TRBV29-1 | CSVKERGQPQHF
- | TRBV7-2 | CASSPPTGAMDGYTF
- | TRBV5-1 | CASSPGVAESTDTQYF
- | TRBV18 | CASSPTSGRDGIYEQYF
- | TRBV4-3 | CASSRTSQYREQFF
- | TRBV30 | CVSLQDRDTEAFF
- | TRBV29-1 | CSVQNPGGEYEQYF
- | TRBV7-2 | CASSQLLIAGDTQYF
once | TRBV19 | CASSSGGAGDIQYF
few | TRBV4-1 | CASSPGHDTEAFF
- | TRBV9 | CASSVEDRGTEAFF
- | TRBV9 | CASSPRPPGARWDTEAFF
- | TRBV7-3 | CASSSSKQGTAGNTIYF
- | TRBV9 | CASSPEGSNQPQHF
- | TRBV5-1 | CASSHRLDSQETQYF
- | TRBV5-6 | CASSPGRGSGEQYF
- | TRBV6-1 | CASSEALAFGQSYNEQFF
- | TRBV15 | CATSRNSGFWANEKLFF
once | TRBV10-1 | CASSESTSGRNTDTQYF